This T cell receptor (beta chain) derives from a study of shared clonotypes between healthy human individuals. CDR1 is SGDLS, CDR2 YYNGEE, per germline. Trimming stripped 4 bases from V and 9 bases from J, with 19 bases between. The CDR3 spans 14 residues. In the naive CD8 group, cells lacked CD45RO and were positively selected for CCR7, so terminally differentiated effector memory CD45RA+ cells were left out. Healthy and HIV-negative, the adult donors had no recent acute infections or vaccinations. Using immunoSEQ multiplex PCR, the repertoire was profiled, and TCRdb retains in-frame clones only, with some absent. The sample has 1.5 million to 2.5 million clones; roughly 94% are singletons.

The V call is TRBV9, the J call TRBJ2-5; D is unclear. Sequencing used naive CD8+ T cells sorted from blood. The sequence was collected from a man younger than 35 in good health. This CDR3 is CASSKLDALEAQYF. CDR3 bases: TGTGCCAGCAGCAAACTGGACGCCCTTGAGGCCCAGTACTTC.